This record covers a single T cell receptor beta chain. Antigen specificity is unknown. The CDR3 spans 10 residues. This sample is part of a study of shared clonotypes between healthy human individuals. Study-wide results and caveats: Apart from blood, nothing was sampled; tissue repertoires likely differ. Memory subsets generally showed smaller estimated richness than naive subsets did. Genetic and exposure-history diversity was limited by the few donors. Sequencing depth was a factor that was expected to affect clonotype sharing among donors.

The data were produced by immunoSEQ multiplex PCR, yet TCRdb's version contains in-frame clones alone and is incomplete. The table shows hundreds of thousands of clones, with roughly 70% occurring only once. The origin of this receptor is a young woman in good health. The sequencing sample was made of memory CD4+ T cells sorted from blood. The subset here: CD45RA-negative fraction. This chain uses TRBV21-1 with TRBJ2-5; TRBD1, the D gene given by the table, was not confirmed from the DNA. TRBV21-1 is given as a pseudogene. The CDR3 sequence: CARNKETQYF. CDR3 coding DNA: TGTGCCAGAAACAAAGAGACCCAGTACTTC.